Described below is a single TCR beta chain sequence and its context. Germline trimming cut 5 bases from V and 5 bases from J; bases unmatched to any gene: 5. Germline V lookup: CDR1 MNHEY, CDR2 SMNVEV (reference sequence). The CDR3 totals 15 residues. In the original analysis: For nucleated cells, counts were estimated from reference gene primer amplification. Generated by immunoSEQ multiplex PCR, the TCRdb table keeps only in-frame clones and is missing some. For V, J and clone size, that table is used; D and trimming come from the DNA. The data hold roughly 200,000 clones, with about 84% observed a single time. This specimen comes from a study of blood T cell repertoires in COVID-19. About the study: Specimens from acute and convalescent COVID-19 originated in the United States, Italy and Spain. Nucleic acid was either cDNA or gDNA, and it came from T cells, B-cell-depleted T cells, or PBMCs.

The source material was peripheral blood. This clonotype originated in a woman aged 80 or over with COVID-19, enrolled during active disease. This chain uses TRBV27 with TRBJ1-6; 8 bases fit TRBD1. CDR3 region: CASSRNRGNNSPLHF. As DNA, the CDR3 is TGTGCCAGCAGTCGAAACAGGGGGAATAATTCACCCCTCCACTTT.